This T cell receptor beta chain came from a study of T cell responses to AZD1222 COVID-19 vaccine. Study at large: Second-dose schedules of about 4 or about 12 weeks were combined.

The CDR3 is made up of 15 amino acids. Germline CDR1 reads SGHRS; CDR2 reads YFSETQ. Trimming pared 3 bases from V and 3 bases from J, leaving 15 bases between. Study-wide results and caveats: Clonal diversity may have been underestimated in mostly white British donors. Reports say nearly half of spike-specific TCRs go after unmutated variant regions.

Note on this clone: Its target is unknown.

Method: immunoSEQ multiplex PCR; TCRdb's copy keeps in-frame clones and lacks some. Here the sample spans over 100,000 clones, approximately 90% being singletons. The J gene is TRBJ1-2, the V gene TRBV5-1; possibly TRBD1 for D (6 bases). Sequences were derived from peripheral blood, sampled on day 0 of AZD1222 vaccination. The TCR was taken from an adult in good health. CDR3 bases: TGCGCCAGCAGCTCCGAGACAGGCCTCCACTATGGCTACACCTTC. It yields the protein CASSSETGLHYGYTF. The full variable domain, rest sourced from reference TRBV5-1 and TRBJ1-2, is KAGVTQTPRYLIKTRGQQVTLSCSPISGHRSVSWYQQTPGQGLQFLFEYFSETQRNKGNFPGRFSGRQFSNSRSEMNVSTLELGDSALYLCASSSETGLHYGYTFGSGTRLTVV.